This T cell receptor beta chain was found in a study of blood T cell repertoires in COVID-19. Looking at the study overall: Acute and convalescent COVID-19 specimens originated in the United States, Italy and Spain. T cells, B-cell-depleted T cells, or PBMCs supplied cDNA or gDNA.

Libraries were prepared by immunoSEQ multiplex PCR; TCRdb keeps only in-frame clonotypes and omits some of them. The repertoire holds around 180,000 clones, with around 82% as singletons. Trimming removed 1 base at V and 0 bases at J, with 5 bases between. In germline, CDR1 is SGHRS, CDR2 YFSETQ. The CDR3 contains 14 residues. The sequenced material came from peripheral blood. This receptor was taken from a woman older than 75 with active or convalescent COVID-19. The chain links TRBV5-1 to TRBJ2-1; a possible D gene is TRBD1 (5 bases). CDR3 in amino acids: CASSLQGSYNEQFF. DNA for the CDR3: TGCGCCAGCAGCTTGCAGGGCTCCTACAATGAGCAGTTCTTC.